The next 3 T cell receptor beta chains were all read from a single sample in a study of cytomegalovirus exposure and HLA in healthy donors. The PCR ran on 60 Vbeta and 13 Jbeta primers. TCRdb keeps only in-frame clones here, not all; method: immunoSEQ multiplex PCR. The sample lists just under 250,000 clones, 82% occurring once. The source material was PBMCs. These receptors all stem from a woman in her forties in good health and CMV-seropositive.

The rearrangement links TRBV4-1 to TRBJ1-2; TRBD1 matches 7 bases. J was trimmed by 7 bases and V by 1 base; bases with no gene match: 9. This CDR3 is 15 amino acids long. The germline V gene has CDR1 MGHRA and CDR2 YSYEKL. The chain's CDR3 is CASSQAKTGEFGYTF. The CDR3 coding sequence is TGCGCCAGCAGCCAAGCCAAAACAGGGGAGTTTGGCTACACCTTC.

CDR3 residues: CASSPRRGGDEAFF. CDR3 in DNA: TGTGCCAGCAGCCCCCGAAGGGGGGGAGATGAAGCTTTCTTT. The chain couples TRBV7-2 to TRBJ1-1; D perhaps matches TRBD1 (6 bases). Looked up from germline, CDR1 is SGHTA and CDR2 is FQGNSA. Trimming took off 5 bases at V and 7 bases at J, with 17 bases between the two ends. The length of the CDR3 is 14 residues. Using reference TRBV7-2 and TRBJ1-1 for the parts outside the CDR3, the full variable domain is GAGVSQSPSNKVTEKGKDVELRCDPISGHTALYWYRQSLGQGLEFLIYFQGNSAPDKSGLPSDRFSAERTGGSVSTLTIQRTQQEDSAVYLCASSPRRGGDEAFFGQGTRLTVV.

The chain couples TRBV7-9 to TRBJ2-1; 15 bases line up with TRBD2. The CDR3 extends over 15 amino acids. Trimming at V came to 5 bases and at J to 9 bases, leaving 5 bases not matched to a gene. Germline V gene sequence: CDR1 SEHNR, CDR2 FQNEAQ (reference sequence). The chain's CDR3 is CASSLRTSGGGEQFF. As DNA, the CDR3 is TGTGCCAGCAGCCTTCGGACTAGCGGGGGGGGTGAGCAGTTCTTC.